The rows below give T cell receptor beta chains drawn from one sample of a study of blood T cells in healthy people across ages. TCRdb reprocessed the 5' RACE reads with MiXCR, giving one entry per CDR3 protein. The data contain 1.4 million or so distinct CDR3 sequences, approximately 42% of them singletons. The specimen was blood. Source of these receptors: a woman under 30 in good health. Each CDR3 is given with its conserved first and last residue. Fields, in order: D gene, clone size, V gene, J gene, CDR3 DNA, CDR3 protein. D genes are given only for firm matches. The size field is filled for only some rows; it gives once, few, many or a size class.

d_gene: .
abundance: .
v_gene: TRBV6-5
j_gene: TRBJ2-7
CDR3nt: TGTGCCAGCAGTTCCAGGACACTACTCTACGAGCAGTACTTC
CDR3aa: CASSSRTLLYEQYF

d_gene: .
abundance: .
v_gene: TRBV29-1
j_gene: TRBJ1-2
CDR3nt: TGCAGCGTAGAACAGGGATTGAATGGCTACACCTTC
CDR3aa: CSVEQGLNGYTF

d_gene: .
abundance: .
v_gene: TRBV3-1
j_gene: TRBJ1-1
CDR3nt: TGTGCCAGCAGCCAAGATGGGTCAGGGTCCTTCCTTTTGAACACTGAAGCTTTCTTT
CDR3aa: CASSQDGSGSFLLNTEAFF

d_gene: TRBD2
abundance: few
v_gene: TRBV6-2/TRBV6-3
j_gene: TRBJ2-1
CDR3nt: TGTGCCAGCACCCCGACGGGGGGATACAATGAGCAGTTCTTC
CDR3aa: CASTPTGGYNEQFF

d_gene: .
abundance: .
v_gene: TRBV4-3
j_gene: TRBJ1-1
CDR3nt: TGCGCCAGCAGCCCTTCAACCTATGCTTTCACTGAAGCTTTCTTT
CDR3aa: CASSPSTYAFTEAFF

d_gene: .
abundance: .
v_gene: TRBV7-2
j_gene: TRBJ2-7
CDR3nt: TGTGCCAGCAGCTTAGTTTCCCGCTCCTACGAGCAGTACTTC
CDR3aa: CASSLVSRSYEQYF

d_gene: .
abundance: .
v_gene: TRBV7-9
j_gene: TRBJ1-2
CDR3nt: TGTGCCAGCACCGCGTGGGAGGGTAATGGCTACACCTTC
CDR3aa: CASTAWEGNGYTF

d_gene: .
abundance: few
v_gene: TRBV6-6
j_gene: TRBJ1-1
CDR3nt: TGTGCCAGCAGTTATTATGGGCCTGAAGCTTTCTTT
CDR3aa: CASSYYGPEAFF

d_gene: TRBD1
abundance: .
v_gene: TRBV20-1
j_gene: TRBJ2-1
CDR3nt: TGCAGTGCTAGCCCTCCAGGAGGGACAGGTGAATCCTACAATGAGCAGTTCTTC
CDR3aa: CSASPPGGTGESYNEQFF

d_gene: .
abundance: few
v_gene: TRBV10-3
j_gene: TRBJ2-1
CDR3nt: TGTGCCATCCGGAACGTGGGGGGCAGGGCCGATGAGCAGTTCTTC
CDR3aa: CAIRNVGGRADEQFF

d_gene: TRBD2
abundance: .
v_gene: TRBV20-1
j_gene: TRBJ2-1
CDR3nt: TGCAGTGCTAGATTAAGCGGGAGTATCCACAATGAGCAGTTCTTC
CDR3aa: CSARLSGSIHNEQFF

d_gene: .
abundance: .
v_gene: TRBV7-3
j_gene: TRBJ1-4
CDR3nt: TGTGCCAGCAGCTTAAACCCCCGAGCAACTAATGAAAAACTGTTTTTT
CDR3aa: CASSLNPRATNEKLFF

d_gene: TRBD1
abundance: .
v_gene: TRBV20-1
j_gene: TRBJ2-5
CDR3nt: TGCAGTGCTAGAGGAGTGGCCGGCAGGGGGCGTGAAGAGACCCAGTACTTC
CDR3aa: CSARGVAGRGREETQYF

d_gene: TRBD2
abundance: .
v_gene: TRBV7-9
j_gene: TRBJ2-1
CDR3nt: TGTGCCAGCAGCGCTCTAGCGGGGAGGCTGAATGAGCAGTTCTTC
CDR3aa: CASSALAGRLNEQFF

d_gene: TRBD1
abundance: many
v_gene: TRBV27
j_gene: TRBJ1-2
CDR3nt: TGTGCCAGCAGAACAGGGGGCGGCTATGGCTACACCTTC
CDR3aa: CASRTGGGYGYTF

d_gene: .
abundance: .
v_gene: TRBV27
j_gene: TRBJ1-5
CDR3nt: TGTGCCAGCAGTCCCGGTTGGAATCAGCCCCAGCATTTT
CDR3aa: CASSPGWNQPQHF

d_gene: TRBD2
abundance: few
v_gene: TRBV20-1
j_gene: TRBJ2-7
CDR3nt: TGCAGTGCTAGAGAAGGCAGCGGGAGCTACGAGCAGTACTTC
CDR3aa: CSAREGSGSYEQYF

d_gene: .
abundance: few
v_gene: TRBV7-2
j_gene: TRBJ2-5
CDR3nt: TGTGCCAGCAGCTTAGGAGGAAACGGGGGACAAGAGACCCAGTACTTC
CDR3aa: CASSLGGNGGQETQYF

d_gene: .
abundance: few
v_gene: TRBV28
j_gene: TRBJ2-1
CDR3nt: TGTGCCAGCAGTCTTAGACGAGGCTCCTACAATGAGCAGTTCTTC
CDR3aa: CASSLRRGSYNEQFF

d_gene: .
abundance: once
v_gene: TRBV7-9
j_gene: TRBJ1-2
CDR3nt: TGTGCCAGCAGCCCCGATAGCAGGCGTGGCTACACCTTC
CDR3aa: CASSPDSRRGYTF

d_gene: .
abundance: .
v_gene: TRBV29-1
j_gene: TRBJ2-7
CDR3nt: TGCAGCGTCGCAAGGCGGCTAGTAAGCGAGCAGTACTTC
CDR3aa: CSVARRLVSEQYF

d_gene: TRBD2
abundance: few
v_gene: TRBV3-1
j_gene: TRBJ2-1
CDR3nt: TGTGCCAGTAGCACCGGGACTAGCGGGACTTTCTCCTACAATGAGCAGTTCTTC
CDR3aa: CASSTGTSGTFSYNEQFF

d_gene: .
abundance: .
v_gene: TRBV25-1
j_gene: TRBJ2-3
CDR3nt: TGTGCCAGCATCGGTTCAGTATACGCAGATACGCAGTATTTT
CDR3aa: CASIGSVYADTQYF

d_gene: .
abundance: .
v_gene: TRBV4-1
j_gene: TRBJ1-6
CDR3nt: TGCGCCAGCAGCCCCGCCCAGGGAGGGAAATATAATTCACCCCTCCACTTT
CDR3aa: CASSPAQGGKYNSPLHF

d_gene: .
abundance: .
v_gene: TRBV20-1
j_gene: TRBJ1-4
CDR3nt: TGCAGTGCTAGACCCTACAGTCCAACTAATGAAAAACTGTTTTTT
CDR3aa: CSARPYSPTNEKLFF

d_gene: TRBD1
abundance: .
v_gene: TRBV10-3
j_gene: TRBJ1-4
CDR3nt: TGTGCCATCAGCCAGGACAGGAGCGAGAATGAAAAACTGTTTTTT
CDR3aa: CAISQDRSENEKLFF

d_gene: .
abundance: .
v_gene: TRBV20-1
j_gene: TRBJ2-5
CDR3nt: TGCAGTGCTAGAGCCCGGGGGGCGCCGAAGGGAGAGACCCAGTACTTC
CDR3aa: CSARARGAPKGETQYF

d_gene: .
abundance: few
v_gene: TRBV6-2/TRBV6-3
j_gene: TRBJ2-1
CDR3nt: TGTGCCAGCAGCCACCAGTTTGAGCAGTTCTTC
CDR3aa: CASSHQFEQFF

d_gene: .
abundance: few
v_gene: TRBV27
j_gene: TRBJ2-7
CDR3nt: TGTGCCAGCTCCCTCTTTCCGGGACTCCAGGGCGAGCAGTACTTC
CDR3aa: CASSLFPGLQGEQYF

d_gene: .
abundance: many
v_gene: TRBV18
j_gene: TRBJ2-1
CDR3nt: TGTGCCAGCTCACAACCGTCGACTATTGTAGGCCACAATGAGCAGTTCTTC
CDR3aa: CASSQPSTIVGHNEQFF

d_gene: TRBD2
abundance: .
v_gene: TRBV7-2
j_gene: TRBJ2-7
CDR3nt: TGTGCCAGCAGCCGGGGACTAGCGGGGGGGAACTACGAGCAGTACTTC
CDR3aa: CASSRGLAGGNYEQYF

d_gene: .
abundance: few
v_gene: TRBV6-5
j_gene: TRBJ2-3
CDR3nt: TGTGCCAGCAGACTGTCTGGAGTCGGGACAGATACGCAGTATTTT
CDR3aa: CASRLSGVGTDTQYF

d_gene: .
abundance: .
v_gene: TRBV4-1
j_gene: TRBJ2-3
CDR3nt: TGCGCCAGCAGCCAAGGTTTAAGGTCCATTGGTCTAGATATAGATACGCAGTATTTT
CDR3aa: CASSQGLRSIGLDIDTQYF

d_gene: TRBD1
abundance: .
v_gene: TRBV6-5
j_gene: TRBJ1-2
CDR3nt: TGTGCCAGCGGTTCCTTCGGGACAGGGTTGAACTATGGCCACACCTTC
CDR3aa: CASGSFGTGLNYGHTF

d_gene: TRBD1
abundance: .
v_gene: TRBV5-1
j_gene: TRBJ1-4
CDR3nt: TGCGCCAGCAGCCTACAGGGGGCAGTTAATGAAAAACTGTTTTTT
CDR3aa: CASSLQGAVNEKLFF

d_gene: TRBD1
abundance: many
v_gene: TRBV7-2
j_gene: TRBJ1-2
CDR3nt: TGTGCCAGCAGCACCGCCGGGACAGCCACGTCCTATGGCTACACCTTC
CDR3aa: CASSTAGTATSYGYTF

d_gene: TRBD2
abundance: .
v_gene: TRBV5-5
j_gene: TRBJ2-7
CDR3nt: TGTGCCAGCAGCTTCATCCTAGCGGGAGACAGCGAGCAGTACTTC
CDR3aa: CASSFILAGDSEQYF

d_gene: .
abundance: few
v_gene: TRBV28
j_gene: TRBJ2-5
CDR3nt: TGTGCCAGCAGTGTCAACAGGGGAGGGACCCAGTACTTC
CDR3aa: CASSVNRGGTQYF

d_gene: .
abundance: few
v_gene: TRBV12-3/TRBV12-4
j_gene: TRBJ2-7
CDR3nt: TGTGCCAGCAGTTTGACGTTAGGGGGGGGCAAGGGAAGCAATGAGCAGTACTTC
CDR3aa: CASSLTLGGGKGSNEQYF

d_gene: .
abundance: few
v_gene: TRBV7-3
j_gene: TRBJ2-1
CDR3nt: TGTGCCAGCAGCCCCTATGCGGCCACCTACAATGAGCAGTTCTTC
CDR3aa: CASSPYAATYNEQFF

d_gene: .
abundance: .
v_gene: TRBV28
j_gene: TRBJ2-1
CDR3nt: TGTGCCAGCAGTTGGTATGCCTACAATGAGCAGTTCTTC
CDR3aa: CASSWYAYNEQFF

d_gene: TRBD1
abundance: .
v_gene: TRBV6-5
j_gene: TRBJ2-3
CDR3nt: TGTGCCAGCAGTTCGACAGGGAGTATTGGTCGAGATACGCAGTATTTT
CDR3aa: CASSSTGSIGRDTQYF

d_gene: .
abundance: .
v_gene: TRBV6-2/TRBV6-3
j_gene: TRBJ1-2
CDR3nt: TGTGCCAGCAGCGCGTGGGACGGCCGTGGCTACACCTTC
CDR3aa: CASSAWDGRGYTF

d_gene: TRBD2
abundance: few
v_gene: TRBV7-9
j_gene: TRBJ2-1
CDR3nt: TGTGCCAGCAGGGAGCTAGCGGGAGGGAAAAGTGGTCTGTTCTTC
CDR3aa: CASRELAGGKSGLFF

d_gene: .
abundance: few
v_gene: TRBV13
j_gene: TRBJ2-1
CDR3nt: TGTGCCAGCAGCTTAAGTTGGGACGGCCAAGTGGTGGACAATGAGCAGTTCTTC
CDR3aa: CASSLSWDGQVVDNEQFF

d_gene: TRBD2
abundance: few
v_gene: TRBV7-9
j_gene: TRBJ2-1
CDR3nt: TGTGCCAGCAGCTTATCTTTTCGGGGGGGCCCCTACAATGAGCAGTTCTTC
CDR3aa: CASSLSFRGGPYNEQFF

d_gene: TRBD2
abundance: few
v_gene: TRBV20-1
j_gene: TRBJ2-1
CDR3nt: TGCAGTGCTAGAGAACAGCGGGGGGCCATCTACAATGAGCAGTTCTTC
CDR3aa: CSAREQRGAIYNEQFF

d_gene: .
abundance: .
v_gene: TRBV20-1
j_gene: TRBJ1-1
CDR3nt: TGCAGTACTGCCCGACAGTTGAACACTGAAGCTTTCTTT
CDR3aa: CSTARQLNTEAFF

d_gene: .
abundance: .
v_gene: TRBV25-1
j_gene: TRBJ1-1
CDR3nt: TGTGCCAGCAGTGAAGAAACCGCTCTAGGGACTGAAGCTTTCTTT
CDR3aa: CASSEETALGTEAFF

d_gene: .
abundance: .
v_gene: TRBV4-3
j_gene: TRBJ2-3
CDR3nt: TGCGCCAGCAGCCAAGCGGGCGGCAGATACACAGATACGCAGTATTTT
CDR3aa: CASSQAGGRYTDTQYF

d_gene: .
abundance: .
v_gene: TRBV3-1
j_gene: TRBJ1-1
CDR3nt: TGTGCCAGCAGCCAAACCACAGTTCCCGAAGCTTTCTTT
CDR3aa: CASSQTTVPEAFF

d_gene: .
abundance: few
v_gene: TRBV20-1
j_gene: TRBJ1-5
CDR3nt: TGCAGTGCGACCGCAGGGGTGACTCAGCCCCAGCATTTT
CDR3aa: CSATAGVTQPQHF